This TCR beta chain was captured in a study of T cell repertoires in cytomegalovirus infection. This clonotype was detected only a few times. Its specificity is unknown. This CDR3 is built from 16 residues. Germline V gene lookup returns CDR1 SQVTM and CDR2 ANQGSEA. V lost 0 bases, J lost 0 bases, and 13 bases lay in between. MiXCR was run by TCRdb on the reads, yielding one entry per CDR3 protein. The sample lists 650,000 to 850,000 distinct CDR3 sequences; almost 30% were seen once. This sample comprised cultured CD8+ T cells from PBMCs, obtained from culture after CMV antigen stimulation. The chain recombines TRBV29-1 with TRBJ2-3, with D possibly matching TRBD1 (6 bases). The receptor was isolated from a human donor in good health (CMV status not recorded). Some clones in this sample may be carry-over from other donors' samples. The CDR3, as DNA: TGCAGCGTTGAAGATCTTACAGGGATTAGCACAGATACGCAGTATTTT. Encoded protein: CSVEDLTGISTDTQYF.